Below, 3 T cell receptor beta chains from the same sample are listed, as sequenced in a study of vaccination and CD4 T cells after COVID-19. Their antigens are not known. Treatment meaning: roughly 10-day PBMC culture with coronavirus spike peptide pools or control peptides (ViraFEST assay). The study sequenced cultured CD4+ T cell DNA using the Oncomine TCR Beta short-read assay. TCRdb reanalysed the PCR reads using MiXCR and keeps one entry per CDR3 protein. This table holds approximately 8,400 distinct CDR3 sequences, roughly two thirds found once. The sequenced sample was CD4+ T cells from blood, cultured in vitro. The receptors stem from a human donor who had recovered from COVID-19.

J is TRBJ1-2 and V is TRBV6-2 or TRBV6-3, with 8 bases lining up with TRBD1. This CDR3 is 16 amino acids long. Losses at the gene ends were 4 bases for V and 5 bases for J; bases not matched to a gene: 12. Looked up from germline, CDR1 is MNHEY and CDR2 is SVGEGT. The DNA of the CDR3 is TGTGCCAGCAGTTTGCCGCCGGGACAGGCCCCGTATGGCTACACCTTC. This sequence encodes CASSLPPGQAPYGYTF.

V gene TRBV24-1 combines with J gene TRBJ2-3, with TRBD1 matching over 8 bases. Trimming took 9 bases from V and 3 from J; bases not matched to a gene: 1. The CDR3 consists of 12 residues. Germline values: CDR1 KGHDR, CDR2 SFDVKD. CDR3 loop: CATGTGTDTQYF. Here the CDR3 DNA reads TGTGCCACCGGGACAGGAACAGATACGCAGTATTTT.

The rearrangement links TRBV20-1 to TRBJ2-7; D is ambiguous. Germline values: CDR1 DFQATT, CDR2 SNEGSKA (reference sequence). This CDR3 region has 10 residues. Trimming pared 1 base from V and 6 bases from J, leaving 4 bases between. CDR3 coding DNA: TGCAGTGCTAGAGTGGTCGAGCAGTACTTC. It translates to CSARVVEQYF.